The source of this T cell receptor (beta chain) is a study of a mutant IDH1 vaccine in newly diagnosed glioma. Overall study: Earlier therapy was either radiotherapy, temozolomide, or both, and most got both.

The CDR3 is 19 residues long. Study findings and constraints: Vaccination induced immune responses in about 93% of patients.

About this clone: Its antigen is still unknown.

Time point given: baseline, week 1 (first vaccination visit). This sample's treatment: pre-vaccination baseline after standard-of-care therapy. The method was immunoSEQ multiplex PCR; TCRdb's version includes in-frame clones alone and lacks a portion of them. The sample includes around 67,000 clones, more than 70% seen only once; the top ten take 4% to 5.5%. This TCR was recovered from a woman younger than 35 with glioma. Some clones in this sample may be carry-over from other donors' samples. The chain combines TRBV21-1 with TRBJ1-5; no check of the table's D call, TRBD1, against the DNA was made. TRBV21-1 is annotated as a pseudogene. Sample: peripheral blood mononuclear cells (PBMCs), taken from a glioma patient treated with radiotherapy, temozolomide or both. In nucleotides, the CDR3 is TGTGCCAGCAGCAAAATCTTGAGTTGGACAGGCCATAGCAATCAGCCCCAGCATTTT. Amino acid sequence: CASSKILSWTGHSNQPQHF.